These 24 T cell receptor beta chains were all obtained from the same sample, sequenced in a study of Tregs in tolerant kidney transplant recipients. The nonmyeloablative bone marrow transplants came from related graft donors, with transient mixed chimerism. TCRdb's table, derived via immunoSEQ multiplex PCR, lists solely in-frame clones and lacks some. The sample shows 75,000 to 100,000 clones, 90% to 95% of them seen only once. The sequencing here drew on CD4+ T cells from blood (PBMCs), taken 12 months after the transplant. These receptors originate from a human patient who received a combined kidney and bone marrow transplant. Some T cells may possibly be graft donor cells.

The gene calls are TRBV19 and TRBJ2-7; 11 bases map to TRBD2. This CDR3 region has 13 residues. Per the germline V gene, CDR1 is LNHDA and CDR2 is SQIVND (reference sequence). After removal of 7 bases from V and 4 bases from J, the junction contained 3 bases not matched to a gene. The CDR3, as DNA: TGTGCCAGTATGGTAGCGGGGGGGTACGAGCAGTACTTC. Its translation: CASMVAGGYEQYF.

V usage is TRBV7-2 and J usage is TRBJ2-2, with D possibly matching TRBD1 (5 bases). The germline gives CDR1 SGHTA, CDR2 FQGNSA. The CDR3 contains 13 residues. Trimming left V 5 bases short and J 5 bases short, with 9 bases between. The CDR3: CASSPQGTGELFF. The CDR3 DNA sequence: TGTGCCAGCAGCCCCCAGGGAACCGGGGAGCTGTTTTTT.

There are a few counts of this clone. The chain is built from TRBV25-1 and TRBJ2-2, with 11 bases aligning to TRBD2. Germline CDR1 is MGHDK and CDR2 is SYGVNS. This CDR3 has 17 amino acids. Losses at the gene ends were 4 bases for V and 2 bases for J; bases not matched to a gene: 6. CDR3 coding DNA: TGTGCCAGCAGTGCCGCCACTAGCGGGAGAAACACCGGGGAGCTGTTTTTT. Translating gives CASSAATSGRNTGELFF.

The chain links TRBV11-2 to TRBJ2-4; D remains unclear. CDR1 is SGHAT and CDR2 is FQNNGV in the germline V gene. The CDR3 is 15 residues long. Between the trimmed V and J ends, which lost 4 bases and 4 bases, there was a span of 14 bases. CDR3 loop: CASSSLRGAKNIQYF. CDR3 nucleotide sequence: TGTGCCAGCAGCTCCCTGCGAGGAGCTAAAAACATTCAGTACTTC.

The chain recombines TRBV4-1 with TRBJ2-3, with D perhaps TRBD1 (6 bases). The CDR3 contains 13 residues. The V and J ends lost 6 bases and 3 bases respectively, with 10 bases between them. Germline values: CDR1 MGHRA, CDR2 YSYEKL. The CDR3 nucleotides read TGCGCCAGCAGATACAGGGAAACAGATACGCAGTATTTT. Protein: CASRYRETDTQYF.

The rearrangement links TRBV4-1 to TRBJ2-2; 11 bases fit TRBD2. V lost 4 bases, J lost 7 bases, and 8 bases stayed unmatched. CDR1 and CDR2 from the germline V gene are MGHRA and YSYEKL. The CDR3 runs to 16 residues. CDR3 nucleotides: TGCGCCAGCAGCCGAGGGACTAGCGGTTTAATCGGGGAGCTGTTTTTT. It is translated as CASSRGTSGLIGELFF.

The chain joins TRBV12-5 to TRBJ2-5; a possible D gene is TRBD2 (7 bases). Trimming cost V 2 bases and J 4 bases, with 14 bases left between them. Germline-derived CDR1 and CDR2 are LGHNT and FRNRAP. The CDR3 is 15 residues long. For the CDR3, the DNA is TGTGCTAGTGGTTTGTTACGGGGGGCTTTAGAGACCCAGTACTTC. It is translated as CASGLLRGALETQYF.

This rearrangement joins TRBV5-4 to TRBJ1-6; D may be TRBD1 (6 bases). Germline CDR1 SGHNT, CDR2 YYREEE (reference sequence). This CDR3 comprises 18 residues. V was pared by 2 bases and J by 0 bases, with 15 bases between. CDR3 nucleotides: TGTGCCAGCAGCTTAGACCTGGACAGAAGCTCCTATAATTCACCCCTCCACTTT. Its translation: CASSLDLDRSSYNSPLHF.

This chain connects TRBV6-5 to TRBJ1-1; maybe TRBD1 (6 bases). V gave up 6 bases and J gave up 1 base, with 15 bases separating them. Germline V lookup: CDR1 MNHEY, CDR2 SVGAGI. The CDR3 length is 15 residues. The CDR3 loop reads CASRSRQGRNTEAFF. The CDR3 DNA reads as TGTGCCAGCAGATCCCGCCAGGGGAGGAACACTGAAGCTTTCTTT.

The table lists this clone with a count of one. The chain joins TRBV29-1 to TRBJ1-2; D remains unclear. This CDR3 is 14 amino acids long. V was cut by 8 bases and J by 7 bases, with 23 bases left in between. The germline gives CDR1 SQVTM, CDR2 ANQGSEA. The CDR3 coding sequence is TGCAGCCTCAGGACTTCTCCATTTTTGGGTGGCTACACCTTC. Its protein is CSLRTSPFLGGYTF. The variable domain in full, completed from reference TRBV29-1 and TRBJ1-2, reads SAVISQKPSRDICQRGTSLTIQCQVDSQVTMMFWYRQQPGQSLTLIATANQGSEATYESGFVIDKFPISRPNLTFSTLTVSNMSPEDSSIYLCSLRTSPFLGGYTFGSGTRLTVV.

This sequence joins TRBV10-3 and TRBJ1-1; a weak D match, TRBD1 (6 bases). The CDR3 length is 14 residues. Germline V gives CDR1 ENHRY, CDR2 SYGVKD. V was trimmed by 0 bases and J by 6 bases, leaving 11 bases between them. This chain's CDR3 is CAISESTGGPEAFF. CDR3 nucleotides: TGTGCCATCAGTGAGTCTACGGGGGGCCCTGAAGCTTTCTTT.

This chain uses TRBV7-2 with TRBJ2-1, with D unclear. The CDR3 sequence is 13 residues long. The germline gives CDR1 SGHTA, CDR2 FQGNSA. Between the trimmed V and J ends, which lost 1 base and 9 bases, there was a span of 10 bases. Here the CDR3 DNA reads TGTGCCAGCAGCTTAGTGGGCCTCCTTGAGCAGTTCTTC. This codes for CASSLVGLLEQFF.

The V gene is TRBV11-3, the J gene TRBJ2-1, with TRBD2 identical over 9 bases. Trimming cost V 1 base and J 3 bases; bases outside gene matches: 7. This CDR3 spans 17 amino acids. Looked up from germline, CDR1 is SGHNT and CDR2 is YENEEA. In nucleotides, the CDR3 is TGTGCCAGCAGCTTAGGAGGCGGGGGGGTCTTCTACAATGAGCAGTTCTTC. It codes for CASSLGGGGVFYNEQFF.

This clone has a handful of counts. The V and J genes are TRBV28 and TRBJ2-2, with TRBD2 matching over 14 bases. This CDR3 has 16 amino acids. Germline loops: CDR1 MDHEN, CDR2 SYDVKM. V was pared by 7 bases and J by 4 bases, with 5 bases of the junction left unmatched. CDR3 sequence (DNA): TGTGCCAGCACGCTCGGACTAGCGGGGGGCACCGGGGAGCTGTTTTTT. Translation: CASTLGLAGGTGELFF.

The chain uses TRBV7-2 and TRBJ2-1; possibly TRBD2 for D (6 bases). Per the germline V gene, CDR1 is SGHTA and CDR2 is FQGNSA. V lost 4 bases to trimming and J lost 12 bases, with 16 bases between them. This CDR3 has 13 amino acids. The CDR3 coding sequence is TGTGCCAGCAGCTACCGAGGGGAGGTCGGGCAGTTCTTC. Its translation: CASSYRGEVGQFF.

The chain couples TRBV7-2 to TRBJ2-7; D is possibly TRBD1 (6 bases). Trimming removed 10 bases at V and 4 bases at J, with 11 bases between. CDR1 is SGHTA, CDR2 FQGNSA, per germline. The CDR3 loop spans 11 amino acids. In DNA, the CDR3 is TGTGCCACTGAGAGGGGGTACGAGCAGTACTTC. It encodes CATERGYEQYF.

The chain joins TRBV4-1 to TRBJ1-4; D not certain. This CDR3 comprises 15 residues. In germline, CDR1 is MGHRA, CDR2 YSYEKL. Trimming stripped 0 bases from V and 6 bases from J, with 11 bases between. CDR3 protein: CASSQDQRFYEKLFF. The CDR3 DNA reads as TGCGCCAGCAGCCAAGATCAGAGGTTTTATGAAAAACTGTTTTTT.

This chain uses TRBV18 with TRBJ1-2, with D maybe TRBD1 (5 bases). V lost 1 base, J lost 6 bases, and 15 bases lay in between. There are 15 residues in the CDR3. Germline-derived CDR1 and CDR2 are KGHSH and LQKENI. This chain's CDR3 is CASSPQGQKTDGYTF. The DNA of the CDR3 is TGTGCCAGCTCACCACAAGGACAAAAGACGGATGGCTACACCTTC. Filled out from reference TRBV18 and TRBJ1-2, the complete variable domain reads NAGVMQNPRHLVRRRGQEARLRCSPMKGHSHVYWYRQLPEEGLKFMVYLQKENIIDESGMPKERFSAEFPKEGPSILRIQQVVRGDSAAYFCASSPQGQKTDGYTFGSGTRLTVV.

The rearrangement uses TRBV5-5 and TRBJ2-5, with D perhaps matching TRBD1 (6 bases). The V and J ends lost 4 bases and 1 base respectively, with 14 bases between them. The CDR3 runs 15 residues. The germline gives CDR1 SGHKS, CDR2 YYEKEE (reference sequence). This CDR3 is CASSTDRPAQETQYF. The DNA for the CDR3 is TGTGCCAGCAGCACGGACAGACCAGCCCAAGAGACCCAGTACTTC.

This sequence joins TRBV11-3 and TRBJ2-3, with TRBD1 as a possible D gene (5 bases). The V gene lost 5 bases and the J gene lost 2 bases, with 11 bases spanning the gap. Looked up from germline, CDR1 is SGHNT and CDR2 is YENEEA. The CDR3 totals 14 residues. CDR3 DNA sequence: TGTGCCAGCAGCAGGATAGGGGACACAGATACGCAGTATTTT. This encodes CASSRIGDTDTQYF.

This clone showed up just once. The V and J genes are TRBV29-1 and TRBJ2-1; D gene uncertain. The V and J ends lost 2 bases and 3 bases respectively, with 5 bases between them. Germline V gives CDR1 SQVTM, CDR2 ANQGSEA. CDR3 length: 12 amino acids. The chain's CDR3 is CSVETSYNEQFF. Written as DNA, the CDR3 is TGCAGCGTTGAAACAAGCTACAATGAGCAGTTCTTC.

V gene TRBV5-1 combines with J gene TRBJ2-3; D unresolved. Germline-derived CDR1 and CDR2 are SGHRS and YFSETQ. The CDR3 spans 15 residues. V was pared by 4 bases and J by 0 bases, with 12 bases between. CDR3 DNA: TGCGCCAGCAGCGATAGACTTGATAGCACAGATACGCAGTATTTT. Amino acids: CASSDRLDSTDTQYF.

This clone showed up just once. The V gene is TRBV7-9, the J gene TRBJ1-5; no clear D. The germline V gene encodes CDR1 SEHNR and CDR2 FQNEAQ (reference sequence). CDR3 length equals 17 residues. V lost 1 base and J lost 2, with 15 bases in between. Here the CDR3 reads CASSLGSSGVGNQPQHF. The CDR3 coding sequence is TGTGCCAGCAGCTTAGGGTCCAGCGGGGTGGGCAATCAGCCCCAGCATTTT.

This chain links TRBV5-1 with TRBJ1-5, with D perhaps matching TRBD1 (6 bases). The CDR3 extends over 15 amino acids. Germline CDR1 and CDR2: SGHRS and YFSETQ. V was pared by 0 bases and J by 3 bases, with 10 bases between. In DNA, the CDR3 is TGCGCCAGCAGCTTGGCAGGGGCTAACAATCAGCCCCAGCATTTT. Encoded protein: CASSLAGANNQPQHF.